This T cell receptor beta chain was captured in a study of T-cell memory formation after mild COVID-19. The CDR3 is 17 amino acids. Germline trimming cut 3 bases from V and 4 bases from J; bases unmatched to any gene: 9. Germline V CDR1 and CDR2: SGHAT, FQNNGV. From 5'RACE with constant-segment primers came TCR alpha and TCR beta cDNA libraries that carried sample barcodes and UMIs. One entry per CDR3 protein results from TCRdb running MiXCR on the 5' RACE reads. The sample lists hundreds of thousands of distinct CDR3 sequences; around 30% were seen once. The sequencing sample was made of PBMCs or a T cell subset sorted from them (not recorded which). V and J are TRBV11-2 and TRBJ2-1; TRBD1 agrees at 10 bases. The TCR was taken from an adult woman who had mild COVID-19 (a few samples of this study predate the infection). Cell type and time point are not known. The DNA for the CDR3 is TGTGCCAGCAGCTTCCGGCCGGGACAGGGGATTTACAATGAGCAGTTCTTC. Translating gives CASSFRPGQGIYNEQFF.